This TCR beta chain was retrieved from a study of shared clonotypes between healthy human individuals. Sequenced by immunoSEQ multiplex PCR; TCRdb stores in-frame clones only, minus some. The sample has 650,000 to 800,000 clones, around 70% seen once; the top ten hold approximately 1.7%. V trimming: 3 bases; J trimming: 3 bases; junction bases outside the gene matches: 7. The CDR3 runs to 14 residues. Germline CDR1 is GTSNPN and CDR2 is SVGIG (reference sequence). The TCR was taken from a woman under 40 in good health. The sample comprised memory CD4+ T cells sorted from blood. Subset of the sample: CD45RA-negative fraction. The chain employs TRBV30 and TRBJ2-7, with 8 bases identical to TRBD2. The CDR3 region is CAWRPGTSFYEQYF. DNA for the CDR3: TGTGCCTGGAGACCCGGGACTAGTTTCTACGAGCAGTACTTC.